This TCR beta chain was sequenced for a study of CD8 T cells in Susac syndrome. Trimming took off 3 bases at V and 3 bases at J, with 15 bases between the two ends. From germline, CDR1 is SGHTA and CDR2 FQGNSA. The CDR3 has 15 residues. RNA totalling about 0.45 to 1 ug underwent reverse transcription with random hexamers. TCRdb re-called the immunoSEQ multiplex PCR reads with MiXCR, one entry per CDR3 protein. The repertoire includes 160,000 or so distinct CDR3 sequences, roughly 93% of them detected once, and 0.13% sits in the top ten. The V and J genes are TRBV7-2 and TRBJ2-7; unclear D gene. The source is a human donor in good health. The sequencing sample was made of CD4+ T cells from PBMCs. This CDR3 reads CASSFHNRVNYEQYF. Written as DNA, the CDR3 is TGTGCCAGCAGCTTTCACAACCGGGTCAACTACGAGCAGTACTTC. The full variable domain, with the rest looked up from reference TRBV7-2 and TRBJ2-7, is GAGVSQSPSNKVTEKGKDVELRCDPISGHTALYWYRQSLGQGLEFLIYFQGNSAPDKSGLPSDRFSAERTGGSVSTLTIQRTQQEDSAVYLCASSFHNRVNYEQYFGPGTRLTVT.